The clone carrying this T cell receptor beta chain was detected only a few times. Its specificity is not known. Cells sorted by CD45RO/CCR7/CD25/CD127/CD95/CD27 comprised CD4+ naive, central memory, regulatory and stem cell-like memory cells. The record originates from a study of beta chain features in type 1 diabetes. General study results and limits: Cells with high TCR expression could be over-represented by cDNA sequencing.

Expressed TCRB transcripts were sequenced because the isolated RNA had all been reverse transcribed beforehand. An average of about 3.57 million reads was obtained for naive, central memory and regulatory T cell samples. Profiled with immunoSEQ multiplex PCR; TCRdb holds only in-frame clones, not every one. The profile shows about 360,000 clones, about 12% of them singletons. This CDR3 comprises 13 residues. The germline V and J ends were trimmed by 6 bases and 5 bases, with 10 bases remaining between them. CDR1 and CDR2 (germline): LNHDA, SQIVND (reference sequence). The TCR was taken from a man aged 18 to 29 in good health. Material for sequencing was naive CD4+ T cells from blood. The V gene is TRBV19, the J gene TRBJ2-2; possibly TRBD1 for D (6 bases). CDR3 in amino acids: CASRWGRTGELFF. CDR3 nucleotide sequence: TGTGCCAGTAGGTGGGGGCGTACCGGGGAGCTGTTTTTT.